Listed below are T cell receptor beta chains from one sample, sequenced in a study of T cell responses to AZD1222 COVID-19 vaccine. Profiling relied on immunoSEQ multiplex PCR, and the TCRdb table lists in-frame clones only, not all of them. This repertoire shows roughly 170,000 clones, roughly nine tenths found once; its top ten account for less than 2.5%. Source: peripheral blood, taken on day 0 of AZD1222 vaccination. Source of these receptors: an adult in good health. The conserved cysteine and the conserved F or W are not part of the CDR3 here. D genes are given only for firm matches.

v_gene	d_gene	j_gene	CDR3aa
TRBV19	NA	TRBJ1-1	ASKSTEAF
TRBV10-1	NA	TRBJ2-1	ASSDLNNEQF
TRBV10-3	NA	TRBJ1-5	AISESNQPQH
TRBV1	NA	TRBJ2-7	TSSQPGTGSYEY
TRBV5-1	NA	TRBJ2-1	ASSLFLDNEQF
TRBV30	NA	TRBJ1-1	AWTGGSSTEAF
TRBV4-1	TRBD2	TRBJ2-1	ASSQLTSGRKYNEQF
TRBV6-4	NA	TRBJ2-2	ASSVGGNTGELF
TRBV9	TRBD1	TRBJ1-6	ASNSGGGGATLH
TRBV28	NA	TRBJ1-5	ASSRTGSPLQPQH
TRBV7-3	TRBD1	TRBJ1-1	ASSPGVGGGAF
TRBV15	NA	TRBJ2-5	ATSRVTRYQETQY
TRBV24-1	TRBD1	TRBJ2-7	ATSDHNGAGGSYEQY
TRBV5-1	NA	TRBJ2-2	ASKIESGELF
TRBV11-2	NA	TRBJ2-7	ASSLGANSRYEQY
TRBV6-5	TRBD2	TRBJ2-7	ASSGASGIYEQY
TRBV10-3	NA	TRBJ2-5	AIRQTEPQETQY
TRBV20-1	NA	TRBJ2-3	SASGRIRTDTQY
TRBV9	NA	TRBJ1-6	ASSVDGRTNSPLH
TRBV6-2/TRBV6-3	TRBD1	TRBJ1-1	ASSYVGPSLSGTGETAEAF
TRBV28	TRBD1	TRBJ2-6	ASSFLGTGGTTSGANVLT
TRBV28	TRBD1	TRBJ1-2	ASRETGDGHNYGYT
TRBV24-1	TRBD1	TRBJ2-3	ATSDHGTGTDTQY
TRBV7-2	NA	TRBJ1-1	ASSLQTAGTEAF
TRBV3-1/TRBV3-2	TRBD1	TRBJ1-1	ASSSTGGVWAEAF
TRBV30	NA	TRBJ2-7	AWIARGSYEQY